This TCR beta chain is from a study of blood T cell repertoires in COVID-19 (TCRdb year 2020). Some background on the complete study: Collaborator samples came from the United States, Italy and Spain and covered acute and convalescent phases of COVID-19. The material from the prospective study consisted of cDNA or gDNA derived from T cells, B-cell-depleted T cells, or PBMCs. Deeply sampled blood TCRbeta repertoires from subjects exposed to, actively infected with, or recovered from COVID-19 were included in the dataset. Where available, HLA class I and class II types were obtained from metadata supplied by the sample provider rather than from assay-based typing. The repertoires were made available in a free public database intended to serve as a resource for research on the immune response to SARS-CoV-2. A de-identified subject ID, COVID-19 status, age in years and sex were almost always included in the sample metadata. Samples were obtained from the ongoing ImmuneRACE study (first 160 participants) and from 1,254 subjects provided by 6 global collaborators.

This clone occurred once. Which antigen it targets is not known. No much larger clone exists at a distance of one base, and base qualities are not known. TCRbeta CDR3 regions were amplified from genomic DNA using the immunoSEQ Assay, a bias-controlled multiplex PCR. Per the source publication's procedure: Within the assay, amplification of reference gene primers was used to estimate how many nucleated cells each sample contained. To quantify the absolute abundance of each unique TCRbeta CDR3 rearrangement, sequence reads were collapsed and filtered. For each sample, productive Simpson clonality was calculated by taking the square root of Simpson's diversity index across productive rearrangements. What TCRdb holds here is the immuneACCESS table cut down to in-frame rearrangements. Part of the clones is not present; checked against another copy, under half of the missing clones reflect an unresolved V gene, and the others are unexplained. V and J calls and clone size are those listed in that table; D and trimming were worked out from the DNA. The sample table holds fewer than 600,000 clones, of which 88% were seen once. The biggest ten clones account for less than 2% of the sample.

Participants in the prospective study were aged roughly 18 to 89 years, lived in under 30 United States geographic areas, and enrolled through a virtual design. Cohort assignment in the prospective study relied on participant-reported clinical history from a screening survey and a study questionnaire. Recovered participants in ImmuneRACE Cohort 3 were defined as having two consecutive negative NP/OP PCR tests, clearance from a healthcare professional, or resolution of symptoms. Mobile phlebotomists in the prospective study collected whole blood, serum and a nasopharyngeal or oropharyngeal swab from every participant. Additional blood draws and questionnaires over an approximately 2-month period could optionally be provided by prospective study participants. Prospective study blood samples were shipped either frozen or at room temperature before DNA extraction. Paper-wide results and their limitations: Clinical and demographic metadata were provided uncurated, with the amount varying by source and participant.

CDR1 LNHDA and CDR2 SQIVND were looked up in the germline V gene (reference sequence). Including the terminal cysteine and phenylalanine, the CDR3 comprises 14 residues. Kept here is only the CDR3 DNA, which spans 42 bases and is read in frame from base 1. The V end gives up 6 bases and the J end 3 bases, leaving 7 bases in the junction not matched to a gene. This TCR came from a middle-aged woman who had recovered from COVID-19. The sequence links TRBV19 to TRBJ2-5, and 7 bases in between align with TRBD2. The sequencing input was PBMCs or T cells enriched from blood (not recorded which). The CDR3 sequence is CASSWGGNKETQYF. The DNA sequence is given as TGTGCCAGTAGCTGGGGGGGGAATAAAGAGACCCAGTACTTC. The full variable domain, with segments outside the CDR3 supplied by the reference TRBV19 and TRBJ2-5 proteins, appears as DGGITQSPKYLFRKEGQNVTLSCEQNLNHDAMYWYRQDPGQGLRLIYYSQIVNDFQKGDIAEGYSVSREKKESFPLTVTSAQKNPTAFYLCASSWGGNKETQYFGPGTRLLVL.